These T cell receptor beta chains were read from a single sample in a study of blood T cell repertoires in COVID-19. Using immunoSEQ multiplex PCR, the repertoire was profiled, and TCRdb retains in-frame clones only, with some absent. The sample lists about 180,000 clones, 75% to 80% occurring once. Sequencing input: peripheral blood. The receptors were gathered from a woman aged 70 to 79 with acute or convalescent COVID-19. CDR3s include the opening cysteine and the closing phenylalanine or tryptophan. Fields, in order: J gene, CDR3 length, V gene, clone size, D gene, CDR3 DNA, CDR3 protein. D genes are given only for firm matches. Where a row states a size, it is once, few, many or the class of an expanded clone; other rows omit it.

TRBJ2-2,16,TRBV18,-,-,TGTGCCAGCTCACCACCGACTAAGAGAGACACCGGGGAGCTGTTTTTT,CASSPPTKRDTGELFF
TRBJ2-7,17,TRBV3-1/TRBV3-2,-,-,TGTGCCAGCAGCCTAAGACGGGGAGAACTAGCTCCCTACGAGCAGTACTTC,CASSLRRGELAPYEQYF
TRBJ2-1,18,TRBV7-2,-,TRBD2,TGTGCCAGCAGCTTAGTCTTGGTAGCGGGAGACAGCGACAATGAGCAGTTCTTC,CASSLVLVAGDSDNEQFF
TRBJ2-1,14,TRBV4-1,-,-,TGCGCCAGCAGCCGGGACTCACCCAGGGATGAGCAGTTCTTC,CASSRDSPRDEQFF
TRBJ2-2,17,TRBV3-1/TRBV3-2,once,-,TGTGCCAGCAGCCACTATGGTGGGCCCGCGAACACCGGGGAGCTGTTTTTT,CASSHYGGPANTGELFF
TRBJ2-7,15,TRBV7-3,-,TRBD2,TGTGCCAGCAGCCTCGGACTAGCGGGAGTCTACGAGCAGTACTTC,CASSLGLAGVYEQYF
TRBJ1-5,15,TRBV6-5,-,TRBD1,TGTGCCAGCAGTCGGACAGGGGCAAGCAATCAGCCCCAGCATTTT,CASSRTGASNQPQHF
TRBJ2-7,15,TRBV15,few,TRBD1,TGTGCCACCAGCAGATACCAGGGGGACTCCTACGAGCAGTACTTC,CATSRYQGDSYEQYF
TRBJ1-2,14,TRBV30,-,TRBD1,TGTGCCTGGGACAGGGGGCACGGGTTCTCTGGCTACACCTTC,CAWDRGHGFSGYTF
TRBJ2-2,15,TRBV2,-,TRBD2,TGTGCCAGCACTAAAAGCGGGAGGGGCACCGGGGAGCTGTTTTTT,CASTKSGRGTGELFF
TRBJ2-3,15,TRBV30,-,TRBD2,TGTGCCTGGAGTCGGAGCGGGATTTTGACAGATACGCAGTATTTT,CAWSRSGILTDTQYF
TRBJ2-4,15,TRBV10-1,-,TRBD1,TGCGCCAGCAGCGCCGGGACAGGGATTAAAAACATTCAGTACTTC,CASSAGTGIKNIQYF
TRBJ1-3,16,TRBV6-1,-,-,TGTGCCAGCAGTGAAAGGGGGTTGCTCTCTGGAAACACCATATATTTT,CASSERGLLSGNTIYF
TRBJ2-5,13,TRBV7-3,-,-,TGTGCCAGCAGCTCCCAACAGCAAGAGACCCAGTACTTC,CASSSQQQETQYF
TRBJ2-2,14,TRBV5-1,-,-,TGCGCCAGCAGCGTGAACAGGGACACCGGGGAGCTGTTTTTT,CASSVNRDTGELFF
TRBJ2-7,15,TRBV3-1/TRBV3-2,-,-,TGTGCCAGCAGCCAAGCCCTACTCTCCTCTGGCGAGCAGTACTTC,CASSQALLSSGEQYF
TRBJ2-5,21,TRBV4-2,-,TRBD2,TGTGCCAGCAGCCAGGTTATCACAGGGTCGACTAGCGGGAGGGCTGGAGAGACCCAGTACTTC,CASSQVITGSTSGRAGETQYF
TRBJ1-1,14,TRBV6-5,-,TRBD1,TGTGCCAGCAGGATAGACAGGGGGCTTAGTGAAGCTTTCTTT,CASRIDRGLSEAFF
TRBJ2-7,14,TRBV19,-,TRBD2,TGTGCCAGTAACCTAGCGGGAGGGCCGAACGAGCAGTACTTC,CASNLAGGPNEQYF
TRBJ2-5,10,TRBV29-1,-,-,TGCAGCGTTCAACTGGAGACCCAGTACTTC,CSVQLETQYF
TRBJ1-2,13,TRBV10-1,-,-,TGCGCCAGCAGCCCCGGGAGGGCGCACGGCTACACCTTC,CASSPGRAHGYTF
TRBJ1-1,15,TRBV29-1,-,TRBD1,TGCAGCGTTGGAAGACCCGGACAGGGGAACACTGAAGCTTTCTTT,CSVGRPGQGNTEAFF
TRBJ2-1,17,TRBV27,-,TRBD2,TGTGCCAGCAGCAGAACTTCGGGACTAGCGGGAGGGGCTCAGCAGTTCTTC,CASSRTSGLAGGAQQFF
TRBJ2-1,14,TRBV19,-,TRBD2,TGTGCCAGTAGTTCGACCCGGACTAGCGATGAGCAGTTCTTC,CASSSTRTSDEQFF
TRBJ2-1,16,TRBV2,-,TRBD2,TGTGCCAGCAGAGCGGGGGGCTTGTTGTTAAACAATGAGCAGTTCTTC,CASRAGGLLLNNEQFF
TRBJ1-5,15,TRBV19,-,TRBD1,TGTGCCAGTAGTATGGGACAGGGGGGTAATCAGCCCCAGCATTTT,CASSMGQGGNQPQHF
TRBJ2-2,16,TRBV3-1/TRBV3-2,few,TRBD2,TGTGCCAGCAGCCAAAGGGGACTAGGTGACACCGGGGAGCTGTTTTTT,CASSQRGLGDTGELFF
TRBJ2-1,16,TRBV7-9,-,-,TGTGCCAGCAGCTTCATTGGGAGGAGCTCCTACAATGAGCAGTTCTTC,CASSFIGRSSYNEQFF
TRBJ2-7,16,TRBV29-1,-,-,TGCAGCGTTGTCTATCGGGGGATCTTAAGCTCCTACGAGCAGTACTTC,CSVVYRGILSSYEQYF
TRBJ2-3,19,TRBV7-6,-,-,TGTGCCAGCAGCTTAAGCTCCTTGGCGCCCGGTGGAGGCACAGATACGCAGTATTTT,CASSLSSLAPGGGTDTQYF
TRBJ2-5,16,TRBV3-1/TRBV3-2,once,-,TGTGCCAGCAGCCTAGCGGTGGAGGGGAATCAAGAGACCCAGTACTTC,CASSLAVEGNQETQYF
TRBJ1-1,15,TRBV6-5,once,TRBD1,TGTGCCAGCAGCCGGGGACAGGGGGCTGACACTGAAGCTTTCTTT,CASSRGQGADTEAFF
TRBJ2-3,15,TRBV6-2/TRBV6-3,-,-,TGTGCCAGCAGCCCCCCCCGGGGTAGCACAGATACGCAGTATTTT,CASSPPRGSTDTQYF
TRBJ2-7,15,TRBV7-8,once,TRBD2,TGTGCCAGCAGCTTCAGACTAGCGGGAGGGTACGAGCAGTACTTC,CASSFRLAGGYEQYF
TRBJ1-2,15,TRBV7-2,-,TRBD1,TGTGCCAGCAGCTTAGCGGAGGGGGCGATCTATGGCTACACCTTC,CASSLAEGAIYGYTF
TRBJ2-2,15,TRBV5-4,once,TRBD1,TGTGCCAGCAGCCAAGTAGGACAGGGGTTCGGGGAGCTGTTTTTT,CASSQVGQGFGELFF
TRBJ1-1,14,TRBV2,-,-,TGTGCCAGCAGTTTCCAGGACAGGAACACTGAAGCTTTCTTT,CASSFQDRNTEAFF
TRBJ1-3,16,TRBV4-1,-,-,TGCGCCAGCAGCCGATATGACAGTATCGCTGGAAACACCATATATTTT,CASSRYDSIAGNTIYF
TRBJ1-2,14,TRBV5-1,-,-,TGCGCCAGCAGCTTCGAGGAACCTAACTATGGCTACACCTTC,CASSFEEPNYGYTF
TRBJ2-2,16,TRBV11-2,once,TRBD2,TGTGCCAGCAGCTTCATAGCGGGAGGTGGAACCGGGGAGCTGTTTTTT,CASSFIAGGGTGELFF
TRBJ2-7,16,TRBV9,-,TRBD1,TGTGCCAGCAGCGTAGCTCGTTTTTATGTGACAGGGAATGAGTACTTC,CASSVARFYVTGNEYF
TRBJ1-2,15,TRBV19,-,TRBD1,TGTGCCAGTAGTATAGAGGGGACAGCAAACTATGGCTACACCTTC,CASSIEGTANYGYTF
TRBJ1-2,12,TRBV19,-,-,TGTGCCAGTATGGGGCGGCTATATGGCTACACCTTC,CASMGRLYGYTF
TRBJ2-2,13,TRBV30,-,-,TGTGCCTGGAATTTACGGGAGTACGGGGAGCTGTTTTTT,CAWNLREYGELFF
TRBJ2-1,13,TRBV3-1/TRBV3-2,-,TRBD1,TGTGCCAGCAGCTTCCGACAGGGCACTGAGCAGTTCTTC,CASSFRQGTEQFF
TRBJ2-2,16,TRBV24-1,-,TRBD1,TGTGCCACCAGTGATAGGGGACAGGGGAACACCGGGGAGCTGTTTTTT,CATSDRGQGNTGELFF
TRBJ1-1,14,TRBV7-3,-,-,TGTGCCAGCAGCCTCCAGGGAGGTCGGACTGAAGCTTTCTTT,CASSLQGGRTEAFF
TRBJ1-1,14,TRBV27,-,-,TGTGCCAGCAGTACTTTGGGGGGGGACTGGAAAGCTTTCTTT,CASSTLGGDWKAFF
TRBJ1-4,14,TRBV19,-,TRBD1,TGTGCCAGTAGTACGAGGACAGGCCCCGGGAAACTGTTTTTT,CASSTRTGPGKLFF
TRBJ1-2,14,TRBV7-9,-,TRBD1,TGTGCCACTAACCCTCCGACAGGGAAGGATGGCTACACCTTC,CATNPPTGKDGYTF
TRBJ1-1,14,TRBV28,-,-,TGTGCCAGCAGAATACAGGGCTCGAACACTGAAGCTTTCTTT,CASRIQGSNTEAFF